Presented here are 11 T cell receptor beta chains from one specimen sequenced in a study of shared clonotypes between healthy human individuals. TCRdb's copy holds only in-frame clones and misses some; the assay was immunoSEQ multiplex PCR. The sample holds 110,000 or so clones, about two thirds seen once. The sample comprised memory CD8+ T cells sorted from blood. As for subset: CD45RO+ cells pooled with CCR7-negative TemRA cells. The origin of the receptors is a woman in her twenties or thirties in good health.

V gene TRBV4-2 combines with J gene TRBJ2-7, with 7 bases lining up with TRBD2. Germline V gives CDR1 LGHNA, CDR2 YNFKEQ. The CDR3 is made up of 17 amino acids. J was trimmed by 0 bases and V by 0 bases; bases with no gene match: 8. CDR3 in DNA: TGTGCCAGCAGCCAAGATCGGGGCGGGAGACGCTCCTACGAGCAGTACTTC. Its translation: CASSQDRGGRRSYEQYF.

The chain uses TRBV6-1 and TRBJ1-2; 8 bases map to TRBD1. This CDR3 spans 17 amino acids. V was clipped by 3 bases and J by 6 bases; unmatched bases: 15. In germline, CDR1 is MNHNS, CDR2 SASEGT. This CDR3 reads CASSDQAGGVGSDGYTF. The DNA for the CDR3 is TGTGCCAGCAGTGATCAGGCAGGGGGCGTCGGCTCGGATGGCTACACCTTC.

The V gene is TRBV28, the J gene TRBJ2-2; 8 nucleotides match TRBD2. J was trimmed by 8 bases and V by 1 base; bases with no gene match: 6. Germline V gene data show CDR1 as MDHEN and CDR2 as SYDVKM. This CDR3 comprises 15 residues. The CDR3: CASSLSGGPRGELFF. In DNA, the CDR3 is TGTGCCAGCAGTTTATCGGGAGGGCCACGGGGGGAGCTGTTTTTT.

The rearrangement joins TRBV11-2 to TRBJ2-5; TRBD2 aligns across 8 bases. V gave up 6 bases and J gave up 2 bases; unmatched junction bases: 8. The V gene's germline CDR1 is SGHAT and CDR2 FQNNGV. This CDR3 region has 15 residues. The CDR3 bases are TGTGCCAGCAGGGGTCAGAGCGGGAGTCAAGAGACCCAGTACTTC. Its translation is CASRGQSGSQETQYF.

CDR3 nucleotides: TGTGCCAGCCCCGCGACAGTCTCCTACAATGAGCAGTTCTTC. Protein: CASPATVSYNEQFF. This sequence joins TRBV2 and TRBJ2-1; the D gene is possibly TRBD1 (5 bases). The CDR3 length is 14 residues. V lost 8 bases and J 0 bases, leaving 11 bases between the germline ends. The germline gives CDR1 SNHLY, CDR2 FYNNEI. Variable domain in full (rest from reference TRBV2 and TRBJ2-1): EPEVTQTPSHQVTQMGQEVILRCVPISNHLYFYWYRQILGQKVEFLVSFYNNEISEKSEIFDDQFSVERPDGSNFTLKIRSTKLEDSAMYFCASPATVSYNEQFFGPGTRLTVL.

The CDR3 loop is CASSRLAGEGETQYF. In DNA form, the CDR3 reads TGTGCCAGCAGTCGACTAGCGGGAGAGGGGGAGACCCAGTACTTC. The chain joins TRBV6-1 to TRBJ2-5, with 12 bases aligning to TRBD2. After removal of 5 bases from V and 5 bases from J, the junction contained 6 bases not matched to a gene. CDR3 length equals 15 residues. Germline assignment: CDR1 MNHNS and CDR2 SASEGT.

The chain carries TRBV6-5 and TRBJ2-2; 7 nucleotides align to TRBD1. The CDR3 is 15 residues long. Germline V lookup: CDR1 MNHEY, CDR2 SVGAGI. Trimming removed 6 bases from V and 3 bases from J; junction bases left unmatched: 7. The CDR3 DNA reads TGTGCCAGCAGCCCCGACAGGGTGTACACCGGGGAGCTGTTTTTT. It codes for CASSPDRVYTGELFF.

This clone has a count of ten or more. The gene calls are TRBV4-1 and TRBJ2-7; perhaps TRBD2 as D (5 bases). Deletions cut 2 bases from V and 2 bases from J, with 10 bases between. The CDR3 is 14 amino acids. Germline assignment: CDR1 MGHRA and CDR2 YSYEKL. In DNA, the CDR3 is TGCGCCAGCAGCCAAATAGAGGGAGCCTACGAGCAGTACTTC. It is translated as CASSQIEGAYEQYF.

A single count supports this clone. The chain carries TRBV2 and TRBJ1-2; 7 bases match TRBD1. Germline lookup yields CDR1 SNHLY and CDR2 FYNNEI. V shed 4 bases, J shed 6 bases, and the junction held 11 bases outside the gene matches. The CDR3 has 15 residues. The CDR3 coding sequence is TGTGCCAGCAGTGCCCAGGAGTCCAGGGGGAATGGCTACACCTTC. Translation: CASSAQESRGNGYTF.

This clone was recorded once. The chain couples TRBV7-6 to TRBJ1-5; D is unresolved. Germline lookup yields CDR1 SGHVS and CDR2 FNYEAQ. V lost 1 base, J lost 5 bases, and 9 bases lay in between. CDR3 length: 14 residues. CDR3 sequence reads: CASSLVAEDQPQHF. The CDR3 DNA reads TGTGCCAGCAGCTTAGTGGCTGAAGATCAGCCCCAGCATTTT.

The chain links TRBV15 to TRBJ1-4, with 9 bases that match TRBD1. Germline V lookup: CDR1 LNHNV, CDR2 YYDKDF (reference sequence). The CDR3 totals 14 residues. With V trimmed by 5 bases and J by 7 bases, 5 bases remained unmatched. The CDR3 sequence: CATSSQGAGEKLFF. The DNA of the CDR3 is TGTGCCACCAGCTCACAGGGGGCCGGTGAAAAACTGTTTTTT.